Presented here are 2 T cell receptor beta chains from one specimen sequenced in a study of cytomegalovirus exposure and HLA in healthy donors. The PCR had 60 Vbeta and 13 Jbeta primers. TCRdb's table, derived via immunoSEQ multiplex PCR, lists solely in-frame clones and lacks some. The sample includes fewer than 200,000 clones, about 80% of them seen just once. Sequenced input: PBMCs. The origin of the receptors is a man younger than 45 in good health and CMV-seronegative.

This clone was observed a few times. This chain links TRBV27 with TRBJ2-7; TRBD1 matches at 9 bases. Germline V lookup: CDR1 MNHEY, CDR2 SMNVEV (reference sequence). The CDR3 runs 15 residues. V shed 5 bases and J 3 bases; nucleotides not matched to a gene: 8. The CDR3 region is CASSTTGTGNYEQYF. CDR3 sequence (DNA): TGTGCCAGCAGTACCACCGGGACAGGGAACTACGAGCAGTACTTC.

The J gene is TRBJ1-2, the V gene TRBV28; D may be TRBD1 (6 bases). This CDR3 has 15 amino acids. V lost 6 bases and J 14 bases, leaving 28 bases between the germline ends. Germline V lookup: CDR1 MDHEN, CDR2 SYDVKM. The CDR3 DNA follows: TGTGCCAGCAGGCAGCCAGGGGACGGGGTCCCAATAGGGACCTTC. Encoded protein: CASRQPGDGVPIGTF.